This TCR beta chain was found in a study of shared clonotypes between healthy human individuals (dated by TCRdb to about 2020). Regarding the research as a whole: A couple of women and a few men aged 18 to 49 years were included in the cohort. Per donor, leukapheresis produced somewhere between about 0.9 and 10 billion PBMCs. To increase sequencing depth and limit assay-specific biases, TCR repertoire library preparation and sequencing were carried out by different laboratories using diverse techniques. For each donor, CD4 naive and CD4 memory were each run on three plates, CD8 naive on two plates, and CD8 memory on one plate. The study deeply sequenced blood TCR repertoires of several healthy adults to estimate repertoire size and the extent of clonotype sharing between individuals. What the authors observed across the whole study: Pairwise subsampling indicated that sequencing depth was expected to affect the degree of clonotype sharing among donors. Sampling was restricted to blood, and TCR repertoires in tissues likely differ from the TCR repertoires found in blood. The genetic and exposure-history diversity represented was limited by the small number of donors. Compared with non-shared clonotypes, clonotypes shared by all four sorted-subset donors had higher generation probabilities. About 4.5% of naive CD4, roughly 3.5% of naive CD8, 2.3% of memory CD4, and about 0.4% of memory CD8 clonotypes were shared across several donors. Larger estimated clonotype richness was generally found for naive subsets than for memory subsets. Even with the large sequencing depth, rarefaction of the sorted-subset datasets indicated that sequencing was incomplete.

As regards this clone: Its antigen is still unknown. It has no much larger one-base neighbor in the sample; base qualities were not kept. The sample holds other DNA sequences that translate to the same CDR3.

Using the deep immunoSEQ assay, TCR CDR3 regions were amplified from genomic DNA by multiplex PCR. For each cell subset, the extracted genomic DNA was distributed evenly across all wells of several immunoSEQ 96-well plates, and each plate served as one replicate. For sorted subsets, around 200 ng genomic DNA, equal to some 30,000 T cell genomes, was loaded into each replicate PCR. Purified libraries were quantified with a Qubit 3.0 fluorometer, sized on a Bioanalyzer 2100, and re-quantified with the KAPA Library Quantification kit. A separate single-read 150-cycle Illumina NextSeq 550 flow cell was used to sequence each immunoSEQ 96-well plate. The original methods were these. Because the immunoSEQ output included only junctional sequences and no quality scores, the filtering could not be the same as the filtering used for full-length reads. To assign V/J genes and CDR3, sequences were annotated using PyIR, a Python wrapper for IgBLAST v1.9, with IMGT germline references. Reads with weak V/J assignments (E-value above 1e-6), missing CDR3, stop codons, out-of-frame junctions, or ambiguous translated residues were removed. V3J clonotypes were defined by identical inferred V gene, J gene, and CDR3 amino acid sequence. Percentage overlap between repertoires was computed as shared unique clonotypes divided by the size of the smaller repertoire. Richness of each repertoire was evaluated using RTK rarefaction, the Chao1 estimator, and Recon v2.1 estimates of unobserved clonotypes. Generation probabilities were computed with OLGA for all TCRbeta clonotypes obtained by the gDNA method from a few donors. TCRdb obtained this table from immuneACCESS and retained in-frame rearrangements with V and J assigned. These tables miss some clones; where compared with another copy, unresolved V genes account for less than half of the shortfall, and the remainder is unexplained. That table is the source of V, J and clone size, and D and trimming were worked out from the DNA. The sample table contains roughly 2.2 million clones; only one count was recorded for 85% to 95% of them. The ten biggest clones cover approximately 0.39% of the sample.

The CDR3 covers 12 residues, taking in both the cysteine and the phenylalanine. Of the read, only the CDR3 DNA is kept; its 36 bases are in frame from base 1. Between the V and J ends, shortened by 3 bases and 4 bases respectively, the junction contains 6 bases. The germline V gene yields SGHTA for CDR1 and FQGNSA for CDR2. Healthy HIV-negative adults with no recently reported acute infections or vaccinations were included as donors. Only Caucasian adults living in Nashville, Tennessee, USA were represented among the donors. CD4+ T cells were enriched through magnetic negative selection, after which naive cells were positively selected on CD45RA and the remaining negative fraction served as the memory subset. Blood was collected by leukapheresis, and PBMCs were isolated by Ficoll-Histopaque density gradient centrifugation and then cryopreserved in liquid nitrogen vapor phase. Analytical flow cytometry was used to check the purity and quantity of each magnetically sorted T cell population. Genomic DNA was isolated from each sorted fraction and quantified by UV absorbance on a Nanodrop 2000c.

This TCR was sampled from a man between 18 and 29 years old in good health. Some clones in this sample may be carry-over from other donors' samples. The sequence links TRBV7-2 to TRBJ1-2; there is no confident call for the D gene. The sequencing sample was made of naive CD4+ T cells from PBMCs. The cell subset or site label, as the study defines it: CD45RA+ positively selected. The sequence in DNA is TGTGCCAGCAGCTTCGGAACCTATGGCTACACCTTC. This gives the protein CASSFGTYGYTF.